Listed below are T cell receptor beta chains from one sample, sequenced in a study of blood T cells in healthy people across ages. MiXCR, run by TCRdb on the 5' RACE reads, gives a single entry per CDR3 protein. The data hold around 800,000 distinct CDR3 sequences, with 40% to 50% observed a single time. Sequenced: blood. The receptors stem from a man in his sixties in good health. The CDR3 runs from the conserved cysteine through the conserved F or W. The D gene is left open where the match is weak. Clone size, where shown, is once, few, many, or a class for clones that have expanded.

TRBJ1-2,TRBD1,TRBV7-9,NA,CASSFTGEYGYTF,TGTGCCAGCAGCTTTACAGGGGAGTATGGCTACACCTTC
TRBJ2-3,NA,TRBV7-9,NA,CASSLDGRADTQYF,TGTGCCAGCAGCTTAGACGGGCGAGCAGATACGCAGTATTTT
TRBJ2-7,NA,TRBV5-1,NA,CASSLAFLGSSYEQYF,TGCGCCAGCAGCTTGGCATTCTTGGGAAGCTCCTACGAGCAGTACTTC
TRBJ2-5,NA,TRBV7-2,NA,CASSLLWEVQETQYF,TGTGCCAGCAGCTTATTGTGGGAGGTCCAAGAGACCCAGTACTTC
TRBJ2-7,NA,TRBV10-3,NA,CAISDRADGTEQYF,TGTGCCATCAGTGACAGGGCAGACGGCACCGAGCAGTACTTC
TRBJ2-1,TRBD2,TRBV6-2/TRBV6-3,NA,CASSPRSGVSYNEQFF,TGTGCCAGCAGCCCCAGAAGCGGGGTTTCCTACAATGAGCAGTTCTTC
TRBJ2-1,TRBD1,TRBV6-2/TRBV6-3,few,CASSYSSWDRKGNEQFF,TGTGCCAGCAGTTACTCTAGTTGGGACAGGAAGGGCAATGAGCAGTTCTTC
TRBJ2-5,NA,TRBV6-5,NA,CASRDSTVQETQYF,TGTGCCAGCAGAGATTCGACAGTCCAAGAGACCCAGTACTTC
TRBJ1-2,NA,TRBV12-3/TRBV12-4,few,CASSPIAGIVGYGYTF,TGTGCCAGCAGTCCGATCGCCGGGATTGTGGGCTATGGCTACACCTTC
TRBJ2-1,TRBD1,TRBV9,NA,CASSVGQGAYEQFF,TGTGCCAGCAGCGTAGGCCAGGGGGCGTATGAGCAGTTCTTC
TRBJ1-2,NA,TRBV5-1,few,CASSLKDFPYGYTF,TGCGCCAGCAGCTTGAAAGATTTTCCCTATGGCTACACCTTC
TRBJ2-7,TRBD1,TRBV27,NA,CASSFLSPGQHSYEQYF,TGTGCCAGCAGTTTCCTATCGCCGGGACAGCATTCCTACGAGCAGTACTTC
TRBJ1-2,NA,TRBV5-6,few,CASSFGGSGYGYTF,TGTGCCAGCAGCTTCGGGGGGTCGGGCTATGGCTACACCTTC
TRBJ2-7,TRBD1,TRBV29-1,few,CSVDATGGGYEQYF,TGCAGCGTTGACGCGACAGGGGGCGGGTACGAGCAGTACTTC
TRBJ2-6,NA,TRBV6-1,NA,CASLISGANVLTF,TGTGCCAGCCTTATATCTGGGGCCAACGTCCTGACTTTC
TRBJ2-5,NA,TRBV9,NA,CASGLVNNEQYF,TGTGCCAGCGGTCTAGTTAACAATGAGCAGTACTTC
TRBJ1-2,NA,TRBV3-1,few,CASSQVQDGYTF,TGTGCCAGCAGCCAAGTTCAGGATGGCTACACCTTC
TRBJ2-5,TRBD2,TRBV7-2,NA,CASSSEAGGLQETQYF,TGTGCCAGCAGCTCGGAAGCGGGGGGACTCCAAGAGACCCAGTACTTC
TRBJ2-1,TRBD2,TRBV5-5,NA,CANSYPGTSGGYEQFF,TGTGCCAACAGTTACCCCGGGACTAGCGGGGGTTATGAGCAGTTCTTC
TRBJ2-1,TRBD2,TRBV29-1,NA,CSYGPAGVVDEQFF,TGCAGCTACGGGCCAGCGGGGGTGGTGGATGAGCAGTTCTTC
TRBJ2-1,NA,TRBV28,NA,CASSFSGAYNEQFF,TGTGCCAGCAGTTTCTCGGGGGCCTACAATGAGCAGTTCTTC
TRBJ2-5,NA,TRBV27,many,CASSLGLFETQYF,TGTGCCAGCAGTTTAGGTTTGTTTGAGACCCAGTACTTC
TRBJ2-7,TRBD2,TRBV6-2/TRBV6-3,NA,CASSYPTSGGTLDEQYF,TGTGCCAGCAGTTACCCTACTAGCGGTGGGACTTTGGACGAGCAGTACTTC
TRBJ1-1,TRBD1,TRBV12-3/TRBV12-4,NA,CASSSPGGAAFF,TGTGCCAGCAGTTCACCAGGGGGTGCAGCTTTCTTT
TRBJ1-2,NA,TRBV4-3,NA,CASSQVVGYGYTF,TGCGCCAGCAGCCAAGTGGTAGGGTATGGCTACACCTTC
TRBJ2-7,TRBD2,TRBV20-1,NA,CSARGGTRVYF,TGCAGTGCTAGAGGGGGGACTAGGGTGTACTTC
TRBJ2-5,TRBD2,TRBV7-2,NA,CASSFRTSGGETQYF,TGTGCCAGCAGCTTCCGGACTAGCGGGGGGGAGACCCAGTACTTC
TRBJ2-7,NA,TRBV27,NA,CASSFRDSAGYEQYF,TGTGCCAGCAGTTTCCGGGACTCGGCGGGCTACGAGCAGTACTTC
TRBJ2-1,TRBD1,TRBV6-1,NA,CASSEVRSTGGAAGGKNEQFF,TGTGCCAGCAGTGAAGTAAGGTCCACAGGGGGCGCGGCCGGGGGGAAGAATGAGCAGTTCTTC
TRBJ2-1,NA,TRBV28,few,CASSSTNNEQFF,TGTGCCAGCAGCTCGACTAACAATGAGCAGTTCTTC
TRBJ2-2,NA,TRBV9,once,CASSVSDSYIGELFF,TGTGCCAGCAGCGTATCGGACAGCTACATCGGGGAGCTGTTTTTT
TRBJ1-2,TRBD1,TRBV3-1,NA,CASSLQQGTSYYGYTF,TGTGCCAGCAGCTTACAACAGGGGACCTCGTACTATGGCTACACCTTC
TRBJ2-5,NA,TRBV3-1,NA,CASSQGVKETQYF,TGTGCCAGCAGCCAAGGGGTGAAAGAGACCCAGTACTTC
TRBJ2-7,TRBD1,TRBV12-3/TRBV12-4,few,CASSPTWTGGHEQYF,TGTGCCAGCAGTCCGACCTGGACAGGGGGTCACGAGCAGTACTTC
TRBJ2-1,NA,TRBV14,NA,CASSQGVQLGIYNEQFF,TGTGCCAGCAGCCAAGGAGTACAGTTAGGGATCTACAATGAGCAGTTCTTC
TRBJ2-1,TRBD2,TRBV29-1,NA,CSVATRGGYEQFF,TGCAGCGTCGCCACGCGGGGGGGCTATGAGCAGTTCTTC
TRBJ2-3,NA,TRBV12-3/TRBV12-4,few,CASSRGRTDTQYF,TGTGCCAGCAGTAGGGGCCGCACAGATACGCAGTATTTT
TRBJ1-5,TRBD1,TRBV20-1,NA,CSARVGTVNQPQHF,TGCAGTGCTAGAGTAGGGACAGTAAATCAGCCCCAGCATTTT
TRBJ1-1,NA,TRBV3-1,NA,CASSQAEVMNTEAFF,TGTGCCAGCAGCCAAGCGGAGGTAATGAACACTGAAGCTTTCTTT